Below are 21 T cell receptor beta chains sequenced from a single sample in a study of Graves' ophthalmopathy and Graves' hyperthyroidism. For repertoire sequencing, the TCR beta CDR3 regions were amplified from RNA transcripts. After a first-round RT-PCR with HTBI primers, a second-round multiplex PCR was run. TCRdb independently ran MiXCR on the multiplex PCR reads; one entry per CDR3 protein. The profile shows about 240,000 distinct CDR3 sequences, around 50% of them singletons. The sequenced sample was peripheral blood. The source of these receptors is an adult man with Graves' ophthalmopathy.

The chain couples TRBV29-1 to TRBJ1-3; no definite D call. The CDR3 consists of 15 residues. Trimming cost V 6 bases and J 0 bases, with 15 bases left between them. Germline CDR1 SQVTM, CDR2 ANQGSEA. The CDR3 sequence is CSVGPGSSSGNTIYF. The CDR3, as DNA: TGCAGCGTCGGACCTGGTTCGAGCTCTGGAAACACCATATATTTT.

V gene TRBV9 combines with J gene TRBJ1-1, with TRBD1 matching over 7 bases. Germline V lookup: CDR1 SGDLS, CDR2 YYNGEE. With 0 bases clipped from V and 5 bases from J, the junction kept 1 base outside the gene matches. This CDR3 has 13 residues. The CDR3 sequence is CASSVGDSTEAFF. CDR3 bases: TGTGCCAGCAGCGTAGGGGACAGTACTGAAGCTTTCTTT.

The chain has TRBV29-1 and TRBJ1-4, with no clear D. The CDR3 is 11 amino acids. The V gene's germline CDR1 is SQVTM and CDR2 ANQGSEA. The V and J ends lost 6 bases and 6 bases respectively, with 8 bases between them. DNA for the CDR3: TGCAGCGTAGAATGGGATGAAAAACTGTTTTTT. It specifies CSVEWDEKLFF.

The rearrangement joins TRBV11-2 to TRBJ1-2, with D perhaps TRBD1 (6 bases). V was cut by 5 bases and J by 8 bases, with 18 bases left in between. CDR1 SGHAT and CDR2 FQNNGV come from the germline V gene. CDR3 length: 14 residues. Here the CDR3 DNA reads TGTGCCAGCAGCGACGGACAGTCTAATGGAGGCTACACCTTC. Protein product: CASSDGQSNGGYTF.

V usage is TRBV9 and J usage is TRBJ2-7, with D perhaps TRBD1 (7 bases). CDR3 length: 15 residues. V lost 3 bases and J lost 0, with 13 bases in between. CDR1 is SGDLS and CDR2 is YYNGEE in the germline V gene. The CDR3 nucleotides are TGTGCCAGCAGCGCCGGAGGGGGCCCCTCCTACGAGCAGTACTTC. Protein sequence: CASSAGGGPSYEQYF.

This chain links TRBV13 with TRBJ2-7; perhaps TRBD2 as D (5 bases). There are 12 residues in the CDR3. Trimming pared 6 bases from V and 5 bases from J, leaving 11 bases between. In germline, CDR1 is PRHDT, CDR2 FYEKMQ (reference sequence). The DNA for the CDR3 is TGTGCCAGCAGGGACTGGCCCAACGAGCAGTACTTC. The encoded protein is CASRDWPNEQYF.

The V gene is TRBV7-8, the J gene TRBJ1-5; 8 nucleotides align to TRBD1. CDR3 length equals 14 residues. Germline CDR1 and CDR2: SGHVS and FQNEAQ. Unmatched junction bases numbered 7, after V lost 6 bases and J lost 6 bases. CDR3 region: CASRAGGVGQPQHF. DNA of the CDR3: TGTGCCAGCAGGGCAGGGGGCGTCGGTCAGCCCCAGCATTTT.

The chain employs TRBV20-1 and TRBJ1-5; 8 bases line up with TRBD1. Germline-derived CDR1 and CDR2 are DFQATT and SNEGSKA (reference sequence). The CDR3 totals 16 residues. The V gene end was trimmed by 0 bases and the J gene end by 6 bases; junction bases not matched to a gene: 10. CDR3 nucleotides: TGCAGTGCTAGAGATCCGGGCCAGGGGGCGGGTCAGCCCCAGCATTTT. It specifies CSARDPGQGAGQPQHF.

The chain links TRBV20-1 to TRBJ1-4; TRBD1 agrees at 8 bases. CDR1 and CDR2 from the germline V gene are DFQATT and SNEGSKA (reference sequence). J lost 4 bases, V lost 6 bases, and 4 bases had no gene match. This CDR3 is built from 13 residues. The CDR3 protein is CSAPGGLNEKLFF. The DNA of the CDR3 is TGCAGTGCCCCAGGGGGCCTTAATGAAAAACTGTTTTTT.

In DNA form, the CDR3 reads TGTGCCAGCAGTGAAGCTCCGGGAACAGATACGCAGTATTTT. This gives the protein CASSEAPGTDTQYF. The V call is TRBV2, the J call TRBJ1-5; D is perhaps TRBD2 (5 bases). The J call may be in error: the DNA end matches TRBJ2-3 better. Germline values: CDR1 SNHLY, CDR2 FYNNEI. The CDR3 totals 14 residues.

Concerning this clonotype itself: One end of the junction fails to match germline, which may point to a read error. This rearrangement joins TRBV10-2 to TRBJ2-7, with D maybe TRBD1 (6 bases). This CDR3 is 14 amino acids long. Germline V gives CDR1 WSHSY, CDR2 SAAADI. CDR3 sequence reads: CASSHRDISYEQYF. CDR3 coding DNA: TGTGCCAGCAGTCACCGGGACATCTCCTACGAGCAGTACTTC.

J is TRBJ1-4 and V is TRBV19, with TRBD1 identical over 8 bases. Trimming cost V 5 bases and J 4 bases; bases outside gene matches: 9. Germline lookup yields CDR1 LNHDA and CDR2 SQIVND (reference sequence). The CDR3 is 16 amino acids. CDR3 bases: TGTGCCAGTAGTGTGTCCCGGGACAGGTTTAATGAAAAACTGTTTTTT. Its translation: CASSVSRDRFNEKLFF.

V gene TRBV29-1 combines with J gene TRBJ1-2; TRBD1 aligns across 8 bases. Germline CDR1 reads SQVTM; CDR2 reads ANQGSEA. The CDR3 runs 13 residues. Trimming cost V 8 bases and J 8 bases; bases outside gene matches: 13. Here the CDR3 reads CSIKMQGAVGYTF. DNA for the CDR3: TGCAGCATTAAGATGCAGGGGGCGGTAGGCTACACCTTC.

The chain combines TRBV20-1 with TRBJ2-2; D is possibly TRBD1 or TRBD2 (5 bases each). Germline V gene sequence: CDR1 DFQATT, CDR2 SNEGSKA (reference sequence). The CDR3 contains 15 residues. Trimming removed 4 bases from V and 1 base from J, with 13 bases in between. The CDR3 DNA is TGCAGTGCTAACGACCGGGACGGGAACACCGGGGAGCTGTTTTTT. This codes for CSANDRDGNTGELFF.

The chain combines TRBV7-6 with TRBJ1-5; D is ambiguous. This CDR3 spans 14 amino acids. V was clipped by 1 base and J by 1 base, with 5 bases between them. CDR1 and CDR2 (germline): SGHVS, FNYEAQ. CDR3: CASSLVASNQPQHF. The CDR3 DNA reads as TGTGCCAGCAGCTTAGTGGCGAGCAATCAGCCCCAGCATTTT.

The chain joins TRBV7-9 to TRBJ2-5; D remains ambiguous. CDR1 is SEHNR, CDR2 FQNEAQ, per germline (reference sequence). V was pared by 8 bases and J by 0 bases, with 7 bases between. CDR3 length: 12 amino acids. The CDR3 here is CASAAYQETQYF. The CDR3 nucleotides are TGTGCCAGCGCGGCGTACCAAGAGACCCAGTACTTC.

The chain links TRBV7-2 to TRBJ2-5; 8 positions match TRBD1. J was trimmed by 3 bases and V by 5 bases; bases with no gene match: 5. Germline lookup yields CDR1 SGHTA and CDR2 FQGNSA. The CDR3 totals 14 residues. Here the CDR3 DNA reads TGTGCCAGCAGCGAGCGACAGGGGAAAGAGACCCAGTACTTC. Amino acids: CASSERQGKETQYF.

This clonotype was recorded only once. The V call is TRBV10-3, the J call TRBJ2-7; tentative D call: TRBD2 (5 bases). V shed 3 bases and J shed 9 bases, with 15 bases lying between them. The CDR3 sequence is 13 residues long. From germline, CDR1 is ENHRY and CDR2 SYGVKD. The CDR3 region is CAISDSRGQRQYF. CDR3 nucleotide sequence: TGTGCCATCAGTGACTCACGGGGTCAACGGCAGTACTTC.

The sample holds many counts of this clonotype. DNA of the CDR3: TGCAGCGTCAGAAGGGGATACGACACTGAAGCTTTCTTT. Its translation: CSVRRGYDTEAFF. The rearrangement joins TRBV29-1 to TRBJ1-1; D is possibly TRBD1 (5 bases). From germline, CDR1 is SQVTM and CDR2 ANQGSEA. The V end was cut by 6 bases, the J end by 3 bases, with 14 bases between. The CDR3 sequence is 13 residues long.

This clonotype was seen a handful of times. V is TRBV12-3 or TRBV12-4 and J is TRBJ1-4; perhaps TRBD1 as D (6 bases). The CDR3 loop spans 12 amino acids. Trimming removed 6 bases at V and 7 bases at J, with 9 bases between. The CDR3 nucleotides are TGTGCCAGCAGCGGGACATTTGAAAAACTGTTTTTT. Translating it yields CASSGTFEKLFF.

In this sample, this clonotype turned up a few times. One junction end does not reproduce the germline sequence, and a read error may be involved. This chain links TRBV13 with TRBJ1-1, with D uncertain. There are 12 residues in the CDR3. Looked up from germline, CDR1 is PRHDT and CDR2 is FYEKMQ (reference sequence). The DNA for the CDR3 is TGTACCAGCAGCCAGCTCAGTTTTCAAGCTTTCTTT. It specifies CTSSQLSFQAFF.